The 27 T cell receptor beta chains below were found in one sample sequenced in a study of shared clonotypes between healthy human individuals. Only in-frame clones appear in the TCRdb table, and some are missing; sequencing was by immunoSEQ multiplex PCR. The sample has hundreds of thousands of clones; 74% are singletons. Sequenced material: memory CD4+ T cells sorted from blood. Subset here: CD45RA-negative fraction. The receptors shown here come from a woman younger than 45 in good health.

The chain couples TRBV7-9 to TRBJ2-4; 8 bases agree with TRBD2. The CDR3 runs 17 residues. Trimming at V came to 3 bases and at J to 3 bases, leaving 10 bases not matched to a gene. The germline V gene has CDR1 SEHNR and CDR2 FQNEAQ (reference sequence). The CDR3 is CASSFRRGGLGKNIQYF. Here the CDR3 DNA reads TGTGCCAGCAGCTTTAGGCGCGGGGGGTTAGGCAAAAACATTCAGTACTTC.

The J gene is TRBJ1-2, the V gene TRBV5-1; 7 nucleotides align to TRBD1. The CDR3 spans 14 residues. J lost 0 bases, V lost 3 bases, and 2 bases had no gene match. Germline V gene sequence: CDR1 SGHRS, CDR2 YFSETQ. The DNA for the CDR3 is TGCGCCAGCAGCTCGGGACAGCCTAACTATGGCTACACCTTC. Translating gives CASSSGQPNYGYTF.

V usage is TRBV4-1 and J usage is TRBJ1-4; TRBD1 matches at 11 bases. This CDR3 contains 15 residues. From germline, CDR1 is MGHRA and CDR2 YSYEKL. Trimming cost V 4 bases and J 8 bases; bases outside gene matches: 6. The CDR3 DNA follows: TGCGCCAGCAGCCGACCCGGGACAGGGGGAGAAAAACTGTTTTTT. Its translation: CASSRPGTGGEKLFF.

This sequence joins TRBV4-1 and TRBJ2-3; the D gene is possibly TRBD1 (5 bases). The V gene lost 4 bases and the J gene lost 4 bases, with 15 bases spanning the gap. The germline gives CDR1 MGHRA, CDR2 YSYEKL. This CDR3 region has 15 residues. The CDR3 here is CASSPGPFGSDTQYF. The CDR3 DNA reads TGCGCCAGCAGCCCAGGGCCCTTTGGGTCAGATACGCAGTATTTT.

The rearrangement joins TRBV27 to TRBJ2-1; the D gene could be TRBD1 or TRBD2 (5 bases each). The CDR3 contains 15 residues. Between the trimmed V and J ends, which lost 6 bases and 0 bases, there was a span of 12 bases. Germline loops: CDR1 MNHEY, CDR2 SMNVEV (reference sequence). CDR3 bases: TGTGCCAGCAGGACGGGACCCGGCTCCTACAATGAGCAGTTCTTC. Protein: CASRTGPGSYNEQFF.

This rearrangement joins TRBV28 to TRBJ1-4; 10 bases are a match to TRBD1. The CDR3 is made up of 15 amino acids. Germline V gene sequence: CDR1 MDHEN, CDR2 SYDVKM. Unmatched junction bases numbered 7, after V lost 6 bases and J lost 6 bases. The CDR3 nucleotides read TGTGCCAGCAGAGGGGCGGGGACAGGGGATGAAAAACTGTTTTTT. Amino acids: CASRGAGTGDEKLFF.

V usage is TRBV10-1 and J usage is TRBJ2-3, with a weak D call TRBD2 (7 bases). CDR1 WNHNN and CDR2 SYGVQD come from the germline V gene (reference sequence). The CDR3 is 12 amino acids. V gave up 8 bases and J gave up 4 bases, with 10 bases separating them. The CDR3 protein is CASGRGADTQYF. The CDR3 DNA reads TGCGCCAGCGGGAGGGGGGCAGATACGCAGTATTTT.

This clone is a singleton in its sample. The junction departs from germline at one end; a sequencing error may be responsible. The rearrangement uses TRBV27 and TRBJ2-7; D may match TRBD1 or TRBD2 (5 bases each). Germline V gene sequence: CDR1 MNHEY, CDR2 SMNVEV (reference sequence). The CDR3 loop spans 18 amino acids. The CDR3 protein is CASSLSVSLFRGSHEQYF. In DNA form, the CDR3 reads TGTGCCAGCAGTTTATCAGTCAGCCTATTCCGGGGCTCCCACGAGCAGTACTTC.

The J gene is TRBJ1-1, the V gene TRBV12-5; weak D call: TRBD1 (5 bases). V lost 6 bases and J 1 base, leaving 12 bases between the germline ends. Germline loops: CDR1 LGHNT, CDR2 FRNRAP. The CDR3 extends over 14 amino acids. The CDR3 DNA follows: TGTGCTAGTGGGTTGTGGGGGTCGAACACTGAAGCTTTCTTT. Its translation: CASGLWGSNTEAFF. Full variable domain (outside the CDR3, taken from reference TRBV12-5 and TRBJ1-1): DARVTQTPRHKVTEMGQEVTMRCQPILGHNTVFWYRQTMMQGLELLAYFRNRAPLDDSGMPKDRFSAEMPDATLATLKIQPSEPRDSAVYFCASGLWGSNTEAFFGQGTRLTVV.

This clone was detected only a few times. This specimen includes other DNA sequences encoding the same CDR3. The chain links TRBV5-1 to TRBJ2-7; D uncertain. This CDR3 has 13 residues. V was cut by 3 bases and J by 0 bases, with 7 bases left in between. Germline assignment: CDR1 SGHRS and CDR2 YFSETQ. The CDR3 nucleotides read TGCGCCAGCAGCTCACTGAACTCCTACGAGCAGTACTTC. This translates into CASSSLNSYEQYF.

The chain couples TRBV7-9 to TRBJ2-7; TRBD1 matches 7 bases. Germline CDR1 and CDR2: SEHNR and FQNEAQ (reference sequence). V was clipped by 5 bases and J by 2 bases; unmatched bases: 6. The CDR3 is 14 amino acids. The CDR3 is CASSLRTGPYEQYF. The CDR3 DNA reads TGTGCCAGCAGCCTTCGGACAGGTCCCTACGAGCAGTACTTC.

This clone occurred a few times. The genes are TRBV5-1 and TRBJ2-3; TRBD2 agrees at 14 bases. Germline values: CDR1 SGHRS, CDR2 YFSETQ. The CDR3 loop spans 16 amino acids. The V and J ends lost 3 bases and 3 bases, in that order; junction bases with no gene match: 3. CDR3 residues: CASSSGLAGVTDTQYF. In DNA, the CDR3 is TGCGCCAGCAGCTCGGGACTAGCGGGAGTAACAGATACGCAGTATTTT.

The chain couples TRBV25-1 to TRBJ2-2; D is uncertain. Per germline, CDR1 MGHDK and CDR2 SYGVNS. V lost 6 bases and J lost 1, with 9 bases in between. CDR3 length: 14 residues. The CDR3 coding sequence is TGTGCCAGCAGAAACGCCCAGAACACCGGGGAGCTGTTTTTT. Protein sequence: CASRNAQNTGELFF.

The gene calls are TRBV2 and TRBJ1-2, with D perhaps TRBD1 (6 bases). The germline V gene has CDR1 SNHLY and CDR2 FYNNEI. CDR3 length: 15 residues. The V end was cut by 8 bases, the J end by 2 bases, with 18 bases between. CDR3 loop: CASPPMGGPNYGYTF. As DNA, the CDR3 is TGTGCCAGCCCTCCCATGGGGGGGCCGAACTATGGCTACACCTTC.

This clone was seen only a few times. This chain uses TRBV10-3 with TRBJ2-7; maybe TRBD1 (6 bases). Trimming left V 2 bases short and J 2 bases short, with 10 bases between. CDR1 is ENHRY and CDR2 is SYGVKD in the germline V gene. The CDR3 is 14 residues long. The CDR3 spells CAISEVGQTYEQYF. The CDR3 DNA reads TGTGCCATCAGTGAGGTGGGACAAACCTACGAGCAGTACTTC.

The chain's CDR3 is CASSPGLAGGGDEQFF. The CDR3 region has the DNA TGTGCCAGCAGCCCCGGACTAGCGGGAGGGGGGGATGAGCAGTTCTTC. V and J are TRBV7-9 and TRBJ2-1; 15 bases line up with TRBD2. Germline CDR1 SEHNR, CDR2 FQNEAQ (reference sequence). This CDR3 is 16 amino acids long. The V and J ends lost 5 bases and 8 bases, in that order; junction bases with no gene match: 7.

The chain links TRBV10-2 to TRBJ1-1; a possible D gene is TRBD1 (5 bases). Germline CDR1 WSHSY, CDR2 SAAADI. The CDR3 runs 15 residues. V was cut by 1 base and J by 5 bases, with 14 bases left in between. In DNA, the CDR3 is TGCGCCAGCAGTGAGTGGGAGGGGACTAGTACTGAAGCTTTCTTT. Amino acid sequence: CASSEWEGTSTEAFF.

This clone showed up just once. The chain couples TRBV29-1 to TRBJ2-1; 10 bases line up with TRBD1. Germline CDR1 and CDR2: SQVTM and ANQGSEA. The junction had 7 bases not matched to a gene; V was cut back by 6 bases and J by 8 bases. The CDR3 is made up of 13 amino acids. CDR3 sequence reads: CSVGQGDAYEQFF. In nucleotides, the CDR3 is TGCAGCGTCGGACAGGGGGACGCATATGAGCAGTTCTTC.

V usage is TRBV10-3 and J usage is TRBJ1-1, with D tentatively TRBD1 (6 bases). This CDR3 region has 14 residues. Deletions cut 8 bases from V and 1 base from J, with 14 bases between. Germline-derived CDR1 and CDR2 are ENHRY and SYGVKD. The DNA for the CDR3 is TGTGCCATCGCCCGCTCGGGACAGAACACTGAAGCTTTCTTT. Translating it yields CAIARSGQNTEAFF.

The CDR3 loop reads CASSFGGYTGELFF. The CDR3, as DNA: TGTGCCAGCAGTTTCGGTGGATACACCGGGGAGCTGTTTTTT. The V call is TRBV27, the J call TRBJ2-2; D is unresolved. The CDR3 covers 14 residues. The V end was cut by 3 bases, the J end by 3 bases, with 8 bases between. From germline, CDR1 is MNHEY and CDR2 SMNVEV (reference sequence).

The chain joins TRBV9 to TRBJ2-7; 11 bases are a match to TRBD1. CDR1 and CDR2 (germline): SGDLS, YYNGEE. The CDR3 runs 13 residues. With V trimmed by 3 bases and J by 7 bases, 3 bases remained unmatched. The CDR3 loop is CASSEGTGGEQYF. Here the CDR3 DNA reads TGTGCCAGCAGCGAGGGGACAGGGGGAGAGCAGTACTTC.

This clone was picked up one time. This chain connects TRBV11-2 to TRBJ1-2, with a weak D call TRBD1 (6 bases). This CDR3 is 12 amino acids long. V was pared by 5 bases and J by 8 bases, with 12 bases between. Germline values: CDR1 SGHAT, CDR2 FQNNGV. This CDR3 is CASSGHREGYTF. CDR3 sequence (DNA): TGTGCCAGCAGCGGCCACAGGGAAGGCTACACCTTC.

V gene TRBV27 combines with J gene TRBJ2-7; D is perhaps TRBD2 (5 bases). Between the trimmed V and J ends, which lost 2 bases and 6 bases, there was a span of 8 bases. Per germline, CDR1 MNHEY and CDR2 SMNVEV (reference sequence). This CDR3 spans 12 amino acids. This CDR3 is CASSLDYGEQYF. The CDR3 nucleotides read TGTGCCAGCAGTTTAGACTACGGCGAGCAGTACTTC.

The chain recombines TRBV30 with TRBJ2-7; 8 bases fit TRBD1. The V gene end was trimmed by 1 base and the J gene end by 2 bases; junction bases not matched to a gene: 10. The CDR3 spans 16 residues. The V gene's germline CDR1 is GTSNPN and CDR2 SVGIG (reference sequence). CDR3 sequence: CAWSDLGQGHTYEQYF. CDR3 nucleotide sequence: TGTGCCTGGAGTGACCTTGGACAGGGACACACCTACGAGCAGTACTTC.

V gene TRBV29-1 combines with J gene TRBJ2-3; 7 nucleotides line up with TRBD1. V shed 5 bases, J shed 0 bases, and the junction held 8 bases outside the gene matches. The CDR3 has 15 amino acids. Germline V gene lookup returns CDR1 SQVTM and CDR2 ANQGSEA. This CDR3 is CSVWDRATSTDTQYF. In DNA, the CDR3 is TGCAGCGTTTGGGACAGAGCCACTAGCACAGATACGCAGTATTTT.

The chain joins TRBV18 to TRBJ2-3, with no clear D. Trimming removed 0 bases at V and 7 bases at J, with 8 bases between. The CDR3 has 13 residues. Germline V gene sequence: CDR1 KGHSH, CDR2 LQKENI. CDR3 region: CASSPPSSNTQYF. CDR3 sequence (DNA): TGTGCCAGCTCACCACCGTCCAGTAATACGCAGTATTTT.

A few counts support this clone. The V and J genes are TRBV5-1 and TRBJ2-3; D gene unclear. The CDR3 is 14 amino acids. Germline assignment: CDR1 SGHRS and CDR2 YFSETQ. Trimming pared 0 bases from V and 0 bases from J, leaving 5 bases between. In DNA, the CDR3 is TGCGCCAGCAGCTTGGCCCTCAGCACAGATACGCAGTATTTT. Translating it yields CASSLALSTDTQYF.